This T cell receptor beta chain stems from a study of response to subunit inactivated influenza vaccine. In TCRdb, the RT-PCR reads were re-called with MiXCR into one record per CDR3 protein. The sample has some 640,000 distinct CDR3 sequences, around 13% seen once. This clonotype has a handful of counts. The antigen is not known. Study-wide findings and caveats: The study's authors posited that every seasonal influenza vaccination enlists few new T cells.

In germline, CDR1 is LGHNA, CDR2 YNFKEQ. The CDR3 extends over 16 amino acids. Trimming pared 0 bases from V and 2 bases from J, leaving 10 bases between. The receptor was derived from a man aged 50-59 years who received an inactivated influenza vaccine. The material was PBMCs from blood, obtained 14 days before vaccination. This rearrangement joins TRBV4-2 to TRBJ1-4; the D is unclear. The CDR3 DNA reads as TGTGCCAGCAGCCAAGATCCCCGGGCTACTAATGAAAAACTGTTTTTT. It codes for CASSQDPRATNEKLFF.